This record looks at one T cell receptor beta chain sequence and its context. Its matching antigen is unknown. This record belongs to a study of T cell responses to AZD1222 COVID-19 vaccine. Turning to the study itself: Second-dose recipients at about 4 or about 12 weeks were treated as one pooled group. Study-level findings and limits: Compared with day 0, the breadth and depth of the Spike-specific TCR repertoire rose significantly after two doses of AZD1222. No repertoire was sampled before or during the peak T cell response, only after it. Donors were largely white British and mainly female; clonal diversity was possibly underestimated.

The CDR3 runs 15 residues. V shed 0 bases, J shed 9 bases, and the junction held 6 bases outside the gene matches. Germline CDR1 reads SGHNT; CDR2 reads YYREEE (reference sequence). Only in-frame clones appear in the TCRdb table, and some are missing; sequencing was by immunoSEQ multiplex PCR. The top ten clones hold roughly 4.3% of a sample with 100,000 to 140,000 clones, roughly nine tenths of them seen once. Material: peripheral blood, obtained on day 0 of AZD1222 vaccination. The gene calls are TRBV5-4 and TRBJ2-1, with 10 nucleotides matching TRBD2. The TCR comes from an adult in good health. The CDR3 region is CASSLVPSGRGEQFF. CDR3 in DNA: TGTGCCAGCAGCTTGGTCCCTAGCGGGAGAGGTGAGCAGTTCTTC.